These T cell receptor beta chains were read from a single sample in a study of shared clonotypes between healthy human individuals. Sequencing used immunoSEQ multiplex PCR; TCRdb keeps in-frame clones, though not all of them. This sample has just over 2,000,000 clones, with over 85% found just once. Sequenced material: naive CD4+ T cells sorted from blood. These receptors were collected from a man between 18 and 35 years old in good health. Both conserved end residues are part of each CDR3.

>TRBJ2-7|TRBV7-2
CASSLALVAGGPYEQYF
>TRBJ1-5|TRBV19
CASSVDRGGNQPQHF
>TRBJ1-1|TRBV12-5
CASGLLRSRQANTEAFF
>TRBJ2-3|TRBV11-3
CASSLGTLSTDTQYF
>TRBJ1-6|TRBV9
CASSERTGGNSPLHF
>TRBJ1-1|TRBV6-1
CASSEMPGLKAEAFF
>TRBJ1-1|TRBV7-2
CASSTSGLGGEAFF
>TRBJ1-1|TRBV11-1
CASSLSRFGYENTEAFF
>TRBJ2-2|TRBV6-6
CASSRQGGDTGELFF
>TRBJ1-1|TRBV28
CASSLSGVGMNSGAFF
>TRBJ1-1|TRBV5-1
CASSSQAENTEAFF
>TRBJ1-1|TRBV29-1
CSVDPRLGTEAFF
>TRBJ2-1|TRBV7-3
CASSDNGKGANEQFF
>TRBJ2-7|TRBV18
CASSPQGDKQYF
>TRBJ1-2|TRBV4-2
CASSQDSAGPNYGYTF
>TRBJ2-1|TRBV10-1
CASSERLAGSSYNEQFF